The rows below give T cell receptor beta chains drawn from one sample of a study of technical replicates of blood from a few donors. Assay used: immunoSEQ multiplex PCR; TCRdb lists only in-frame clones, some missing. The sample comprises tens of thousands of clones, 90% to 95% of which are singletons, and 4.5% to 5% rests with the top ten. Specimen: PBMCs. The receptors were sampled from a human donor in good health. Some clones in this sample may be carry-over from other donors' samples. Both conserved end residues are part of each CDR3. The order of the fields is D gene, CDR3 length, clone size, V gene, J gene, CDR3 protein, CDR3 DNA. D genes are given only for firm matches. Rows give clone size only sometimes, using once, few, many, or a class for an expanded clone.

.	13	.	TRBV2	TRBJ1-5	CASSGSGQQPQHF	TGTGCCAGCAGTGGGTCAGGGCAACAGCCCCAGCATTTT
TRBD2	16	once	TRBV30	TRBJ2-2	CAWSVLGGRGTGELFF	TGTGCCTGGAGTGTACTCGGCGGGAGGGGGACCGGGGAGCTGTTTTTT
.	13	few	TRBV5-5	TRBJ1-2	CASSTQLNYGYTF	TGTGCCAGCAGCACACAGTTAAACTATGGCTACACCTTC
TRBD2	17	.	TRBV4-3	TRBJ2-1	CASSQDRLAGGPNEQFF	TGCGCCAGCAGCCAAGATAGACTAGCGGGGGGCCCAAATGAGCAGTTCTTC
TRBD1	16	.	TRBV4-2	TRBJ2-7	CASSQDPGQGSYEQYF	TGTGCCAGCAGCCAAGACCCGGGACAGGGTTCCTACGAGCAGTACTTC
TRBD1	13	.	TRBV18	TRBJ2-5	CASSPGQGETQYF	TGTGCCAGCTCCCCCGGACAGGGAGAGACCCAGTACTTC
.	13	.	TRBV9	TRBJ1-5	CASSEASGGPQHF	TGTGCCAGCAGCGAAGCCAGCGGAGGGCCCCAGCATTTT
.	11	.	TRBV19	TRBJ2-7	CAKMEGPEQYF	TGTGCCAAAATGGAGGGCCCCGAGCAGTACTTC
.	15	.	TRBV6-1	TRBJ2-3	CASSEAGDGADTQYF	TGTGCCAGCAGTGAAGCGGGAGACGGCGCAGATACGCAGTATTTT
.	14	.	TRBV6-1	TRBJ2-7	CASSITGLTYEQYF	TGTGCCAGCAGTATAACAGGGCTTACCTACGAGCAGTACTTC
TRBD1	15	.	TRBV9	TRBJ1-1	CASSGYRGMNTEAFF	TGTGCCAGCAGCGGGTACAGGGGAATGAACACTGAAGCTTTCTTT
TRBD2	15	few	TRBV2	TRBJ2-1	CASKGGTSGYNEQFF	TGTGCCAGTAAGGGGGGGACTAGCGGGTACAATGAGCAGTTCTTC
.	14	.	TRBV2	TRBJ2-7	CASYGHHRAYEQYF	TGTGCCAGCTACGGACACCATAGGGCCTACGAGCAGTACTTC
TRBD2	15	.	TRBV5-6	TRBJ2-7	CASSLGLADSYEQYF	TGTGCCAGCAGCTTGGGGCTAGCGGATTCCTACGAGCAGTACTTC
.	14	.	TRBV7-2	TRBJ2-1	CASSLALSDNEQFF	TGTGCCAGCAGCTTAGCGCTCAGCGACAATGAGCAGTTCTTC
TRBD1	13	.	TRBV7-9	TRBJ1-4	CASSMGQGQKLFF	TGTGCCAGCAGCATGGGACAGGGCCAAAAACTGTTTTTT
.	12	.	TRBV18	TRBJ2-7	CASSPSSYEQYF	TGTGCCAGCTCACCCAGTTCCTACGAGCAGTACTTC
TRBD1	14	.	TRBV18	TRBJ2-5	CASSPGQVQETQYF	TGTGCCAGCTCGCCGGGACAGGTCCAAGAGACCCAGTACTTC
.	14	.	TRBV5-6	TRBJ2-3	CASSTRFRTDTQYF	TGTGCCAGCAGTACGCGGTTCCGCACAGATACGCAGTATTTT
.	15	once	TRBV30	TRBJ1-5	CAWSITGTGRKPQHF	TGTGCCTGGAGTATTACCGGGACTGGGAGGAAGCCCCAGCATTTT
.	14	once	TRBV5-1	TRBJ2-3	CASSLVVGADTQYF	TGCGCCAGCAGCTTGGTCGTGGGAGCAGATACGCAGTATTTT
TRBD1	15	.	TRBV7-9	TRBJ2-1	CATGTGGYLYNEQFF	TGTGCCACGGGGACAGGGGGGTACCTATACAATGAGCAGTTCTTC
.	13	.	TRBV5-1	TRBJ1-1	CASHRGARTEAFF	TGCGCCAGTCATAGGGGCGCAAGGACTGAAGCTTTCTTT
TRBD2	16	.	TRBV5-6	TRBJ2-3	CASRYQGLTVTDTQYF	TGTGCCAGCAGGTACCAGGGACTAACAGTCACAGATACGCAGTATTTT
.	12	.	TRBV14	TRBJ2-7	CASSHVSYEQYF	TGTGCCAGCAGCCACGTATCCTACGAGCAGTACTTC
TRBD2	15	once	TRBV2	TRBJ2-2	CASRTGLAETGELFF	TGTGCCAGCAGGACGGGACTAGCGGAGACCGGGGAGCTGTTTTTT
TRBD1	14	.	TRBV18	TRBJ2-7	CASATVGTGYEQYF	TGTGCCAGCGCAACAGTCGGGACAGGTTACGAGCAGTACTTC
.	14	.	TRBV18	TRBJ1-1	CASSPRLGDTEAFF	TGTGCCAGCTCACCAAGGTTAGGGGACACTGAAGCTTTCTTT
.	16	.	TRBV19	TRBJ2-1	CASSMGDRPSYNEQFF	TGTGCCAGTAGTATGGGCGATCGTCCTTCCTACAATGAGCAGTTCTTC
TRBD1	16	once	TRBV13	TRBJ1-1	CASSYSRDRGNTEAFF	TGTGCCAGCAGCTATAGCCGGGACAGGGGGAACACTGAAGCTTTCTTT
.	14	.	TRBV5-8	TRBJ2-4	CASSLGQGINNQYF	TGTGCCAGCAGCTTGGGTCAGGGGATCAATAATCAGTACTTC
.	15	.	TRBV11-2	TRBJ2-3	CASSQWVAGTDTQYF	TGTGCCAGCAGCCAATGGGTAGCGGGCACAGATACGCAGTATTTT
.	14	.	TRBV7-3	TRBJ2-3	CASSDRGSTDTQYF	TGTGCCAGCAGCGATCGGGGGAGCACAGATACGCAGTATTTT
TRBD2	15	.	TRBV7-2	TRBJ2-7	CASSFGGGAFYEQYF	TGTGCCAGCAGCTTTGGCGGGGGGGCGTTCTACGAGCAGTACTTC
TRBD2	15	.	TRBV7-9	TRBJ2-5	CASSNLAGEAETQYF	TGTGCCAGCAGCAACCTAGCGGGAGAGGCTGAGACCCAGTACTTC
TRBD1	15	few	TRBV18	TRBJ1-1	CASSPFSTGYTEAFF	TGTGCCAGCTCACCGTTTTCGACAGGGTACACTGAAGCTTTCTTT
.	16	.	TRBV21-1	TRBJ2-7	CASSARTSGSCYEQYF	TGTGCCAGCAGCGCCCGAACTAGCGGGAGTTGCTACGAGCAGTACTTC
TRBD1	15	.	TRBV7-9	TRBJ1-5	CASSSGDSSSLYQHF	TGTGCCAGCAGCTCCGGGGACAGCAGTTCTTTGTACCAGCATTTT
.	16	.	TRBV7-3	TRBJ2-1	CASSLGSAALGNEQFF	TGTGCCAGCAGCCTCGGGTCCGCCGCCTTGGGCAATGAGCAGTTCTTC
.	11	.	TRBV5-1	TRBJ1-1	CASSSGGQAFF	TGCGCCAGCAGCTCGGGGGGCCAAGCTTTCTTT
.	14	.	TRBV5-4	TRBJ1-2	CASSLAGRELGYTF	TGTGCCAGCAGCTTGGCCGGACGGGAACTGGGCTACACCTTC
TRBD2	15	.	TRBV19	TRBJ2-7	CASIVLAGTKYEQYF	TGTGCCAGTATAGTACTAGCGGGTACGAAATACGAGCAGTACTTC
TRBD1	16	.	TRBV7-9	TRBJ2-7	CASSLAGQVGAYEQYF	TGTGCCAGCAGCTTGGCCGGACAGGTTGGGGCCTACGAGCAGTACTTC
TRBD1	14	.	TRBV18	TRBJ2-7	CASSRDRGSYEQYF	TGTGCCAGCTCACGGGACAGGGGATCCTACGAGCAGTACTTC
.	15	.	TRBV12-5	TRBJ2-7	CASGSGTGFSDEQYF	TGTGCTAGTGGTTCGGGTACAGGGTTTAGCGACGAGCAGTACTTC
.	16	.	TRBV6-6	TRBJ1-2	CASSSPKFRGDYGYTF	TGTGCCAGCAGTTCCCCGAAATTCAGGGGAGACTATGGCTACACCTTC
TRBD1	17	once	TRBV5-4	TRBJ2-3	CASSLGGTGGVTDTQYF	TGTGCCAGCAGCTTGGGGGGGACAGGGGGAGTCACAGATACGCAGTATTTT
.	16	.	TRBV5-1	TRBJ2-3	CASSLGSSTTTDTQYF	TGCGCCAGCAGCTTGGGGTCTAGCACAACCACAGATACGCAGTATTTT
.	17	few	TRBV4-1	TRBJ2-5	CASSWGRVAVDQETQYF	TGCGCCAGCAGTTGGGGCCGAGTAGCGGTGGATCAAGAGACCCAGTACTTC
TRBD1	16	.	TRBV27	TRBJ1-6	CASSLKTGGYNSPLHF	TGTGCCAGCAGTTTAAAGACAGGGGGATATAATTCACCCCTCCACTTT
.	16	.	TRBV4-3	TRBJ2-3	CASSQDWGASTDTQYF	TGCGCCAGCAGCCAAGATTGGGGAGCTAGCACAGATACGCAGTATTTT
.	17	.	TRBV4-1	TRBJ2-1	CASSQDRGSSSYNEQFF	TGCGCCAGCAGCCAAGATAGGGGCAGTTCCTCCTACAATGAGCAGTTCTTC
.	11	.	TRBV29-1	TRBJ2-1	CSVGGLNEQFF	TGCAGCGTTGGAGGGCTCAATGAGCAGTTCTTC
.	16	once	TRBV15	TRBJ1-2	CATSRANTAGLYGYTF	TGTGCCACCAGCAGAGCGAACACTGCAGGGCTCTATGGCTACACCTTC
.	14	.	TRBV29-1	TRBJ1-1	CSASVSWLNTEAFF	TGCAGCGCCTCGGTTAGTTGGTTGAACACTGAAGCTTTCTTT
TRBD2	21	.	TRBV28	TRBJ2-1	CASSWGDLSSGRGGVDNEQFF	TGTGCCAGCAGTTGGGGCGATTTGTCTAGCGGGAGGGGGGGGGTAGACAATGAGCAGTTCTTC
TRBD1	15	.	TRBV29-1	TRBJ2-3	CSVEGPGGELDTQYF	TGCAGCGTTGAGGGACCAGGGGGCGAATTAGATACGCAGTATTTT
TRBD2	17	.	TRBV12-5	TRBJ2-1	CASGLGNLAGGRNEQFF	TGTGCTAGTGGTTTGGGCAACCTCGCGGGGGGGCGCAATGAGCAGTTCTTC
.	14	.	TRBV5-1	TRBJ2-1	CASSGSGAYNEQFF	TGCGCCAGCAGCGGTAGCGGCGCCTACAATGAGCAGTTCTTC